The next 25 T cell receptor beta chains were all read from a single sample in a study of control samples from healthy donors and cancer patients. The method was immunoSEQ multiplex PCR; TCRdb's version includes in-frame clones alone and lacks a portion of them. The sample records 100,000 to 120,000 clones, roughly 90% being singletons. Sequenced sample: PBMCs. Receptor source: a woman aged 55-69 years with lung cancer.

The chain recombines TRBV6-6 with TRBJ1-4; 7 bases fit TRBD1. The CDR3 extends over 14 amino acids. In germline, CDR1 is MNHNY, CDR2 SVGAGI (reference sequence). J gave up 8 bases and V 0 bases, and 3 bases lay outside the gene matches. CDR3: CASSYSTGDEKLFF. CDR3 coding DNA: TGTGCCAGCAGTTACTCCACAGGGGACGAAAAACTGTTTTTT.

The chain joins TRBV4-2 to TRBJ2-7; D perhaps matches TRBD2 (5 bases). Deletions cut 5 bases from V and 0 bases from J, with 11 bases between. The CDR3 sequence is 14 residues long. The V gene's germline CDR1 is LGHNA and CDR2 YNFKEQ. Here the CDR3 reads CASSVGVVSYEQYF. CDR3 DNA: TGTGCCAGCAGCGTCGGGGTTGTCTCCTACGAGCAGTACTTC.

The V and J genes are TRBV18 and TRBJ1-5; possible D gene TRBD1, 5 bases. Germline V lookup: CDR1 KGHSH, CDR2 LQKENI. The CDR3 is made up of 14 amino acids. Trimming shortened V by 2 bases and J by 2 bases, and 7 bases separated the two germline ends. As DNA, the CDR3 is TGTGCCAGCTCACCAGGGGGGGGCAATCAGCCCCAGCATTTT. Translating gives CASSPGGGNQPQHF.

This chain connects TRBV5-5 to TRBJ1-1, with D uncertain. This CDR3 is 14 amino acids long. Trimming took 4 bases from V and 0 from J, leaving 10 bases between them. Germline CDR1 and CDR2: SGHKS and YYEKEE (reference sequence). CDR3 nucleotide sequence: TGTGCCAGCAGCCCTGGCCCCATGAACACTGAAGCTTTCTTT. Amino acid sequence: CASSPGPMNTEAFF.

V and J are TRBV6-5 and TRBJ2-7, with D perhaps assigned TRBD1 or TRBD2 (5 bases each). Trimming removed 5 bases from V and 3 bases from J, with 14 bases in between. CDR1 and CDR2 from the germline V gene are MNHEY and SVGAGI. The CDR3 has 14 amino acids. This chain's CDR3 is CASSPLRGYYEQYF. The CDR3 DNA reads as TGTGCCAGCAGTCCCCTGAGGGGATACTACGAGCAGTACTTC.

The V gene is TRBV6-6, the J gene TRBJ1-5; TRBD1 aligns across 7 bases. Germline V gene sequence: CDR1 MNHNY, CDR2 SVGAGI (reference sequence). The CDR3 has 14 residues. V trimming: 7 bases; J trimming: 4 bases; junction bases outside the gene matches: 7. The CDR3, as DNA: TGTGCCAGCAATTTTTACAGGGGAAATCAGCCCCAGCATTTT. Amino acid sequence: CASNFYRGNQPQHF.

This clone was observed a handful of times. This chain joins TRBV5-1 and TRBJ1-2, with 7 bases identical to TRBD1. V lost 2 bases, J lost 5 bases, and 3 bases stayed unmatched. Germline V gives CDR1 SGHRS, CDR2 YFSETQ. This CDR3 region has 13 residues. The CDR3 is CASSFGQAYGYTF. The CDR3 DNA is TGCGCCAGCAGCTTCGGACAGGCTTATGGCTACACCTTC.

The chain links TRBV10-3 to TRBJ2-2, with 8 bases that match TRBD2. This CDR3 is 15 amino acids long. V was clipped by 4 bases and J by 6 bases; unmatched bases: 7. Germline V gene lookup returns CDR1 ENHRY and CDR2 SYGVKD. In nucleotides, the CDR3 is TGTGCCATCAGTGGGAGCGGGAGCGGGGCCGGGGAGCTGTTTTTT. Residues: CAISGSGSGAGELFF.

The chain links TRBV7-9 to TRBJ2-7, with TRBD2 matching over 14 bases. The germline gives CDR1 SEHNR, CDR2 FQNEAQ (reference sequence). The CDR3 is 14 residues long. V trimming: 1 base; J trimming: 8 bases; junction bases outside the gene matches: 1. As DNA, the CDR3 is TGTGCCAGCAGCTTAGGACTAGCGGGGGGGCAGCAGTACTTC. Amino acid sequence: CASSLGLAGGQQYF.

The sample holds one count of this clone. The chain joins TRBV18 to TRBJ2-5, with D perhaps matching TRBD1 (5 bases). The CDR3 is made up of 16 amino acids. CDR1 KGHSH and CDR2 LQKENI come from the germline V gene. Trimming stripped 3 bases from V and 3 bases from J, with 17 bases between. The CDR3 sequence is CASSPYVTGREETQYF. The CDR3 DNA follows: TGTGCCAGCTCACCCTATGTTACAGGCCGGGAAGAGACCCAGTACTTC. Full variable domain (remainder filled in from reference TRBV18 and TRBJ2-5): NAGVMQNPRHLVRRRGQEARLRCSPMKGHSHVYWYRQLPEEGLKFMVYLQKENIIDESGMPKERFSAEFPKEGPSILRIQQVVRGDSAAYFCASSPYVTGREETQYFGPGTRLLVL.

In nucleotides, the CDR3 is TGTGCCAGCAGCTTGGGACTGTATGAAAAACTGTTTTTT. This sequence encodes CASSLGLYEKLFF. This chain connects TRBV7-9 to TRBJ1-4; D is perhaps TRBD1 (5 bases). The CDR3 sequence is 13 residues long. V was pared by 3 bases and J by 6 bases, with 8 bases between. Per germline, CDR1 SEHNR and CDR2 FQNEAQ (reference sequence).

The chain recombines TRBV4-2 with TRBJ1-1; D gene uncertain. Germline CDR1 reads LGHNA; CDR2 reads YNFKEQ. The length of the CDR3 is 15 residues. V was cut by 5 bases and J by 0 bases, with 13 bases left in between. The CDR3 region is CASSFGGGMNTEAFF. The CDR3 nucleotides are TGTGCCAGCAGCTTTGGCGGAGGGATGAACACTGAAGCTTTCTTT.

The V and J genes are TRBV28 and TRBJ1-1, with TRBD1 identical over 9 bases. In germline, CDR1 is MDHEN, CDR2 SYDVKM. CDR3 size: 15 residues. With V trimmed by 2 bases and J by 6 bases, 7 bases remained unmatched. Here the CDR3 DNA reads TGTGCCAGCAGTTTACGGCACAGGGGGCTGGCTGAAGCTTTCTTT. Translating gives CASSLRHRGLAEAFF.

The chain joins TRBV7-3 to TRBJ2-1; the D gene is possibly TRBD2 (7 bases). Germline CDR1 SGHTA, CDR2 FQGTGA. CDR3 length: 15 amino acids. Trimming removed 5 bases at V and 4 bases at J, with 15 bases between. The CDR3 DNA is TGTGCCAGCAGCCCCCACGGGGGGCCTTACAATGAGCAGTTCTTC. Protein product: CASSPHGGPYNEQFF.

The chain combines TRBV2 with TRBJ1-2; D call uncertain. CDR1 is SNHLY, CDR2 FYNNEI, per germline. V was pared by 1 base and J by 1 base, with 7 bases between. This CDR3 is built from 14 residues. The CDR3 sequence: CASSEGFDNYGYTF. For the CDR3, the DNA is TGTGCCAGCAGTGAAGGTTTCGATAACTATGGCTACACCTTC.

CDR3 nucleotide sequence: TGTGCCAGTAGAGGTCATAGCACAGATACGCAGTATTTT. Protein sequence: CASRGHSTDTQYF. The chain joins TRBV19 to TRBJ2-3; D is unresolved. The ends were cut back, 6 bases at V and 0 bases at J, with 7 bases in the middle. The CDR3 totals 13 residues. The germline gives CDR1 LNHDA, CDR2 SQIVND (reference sequence). The entire variable domain, with the rest obtained from reference TRBV19 and TRBJ2-3, is as follows: DGGITQSPKYLFRKEGQNVTLSCEQNLNHDAMYWYRQDPGQGLRLIYYSQIVNDFQKGDIAEGYSVSREKKESFPLTVTSAQKNPTAFYLCASRGHSTDTQYFGPGTRLTVL.

This rearrangement joins TRBV2 to TRBJ2-7; 7 bases fit TRBD1. CDR3 length equals 14 residues. Germline CDR1 SNHLY, CDR2 FYNNEI. The junction had 4 bases not matched to a gene; V was cut back by 5 bases and J by 0 bases. CDR3 coding DNA: TGTGCCAGCAGTCGACAGGGAGCCTCCTACGAGCAGTACTTC. Translating it yields CASSRQGASYEQYF.

Turning to this clone: The same CDR3 is also encoded by other DNA sequences in this sample. This chain links TRBV3-1 (or the pseudogene TRBV3-2) with TRBJ2-7; possible D gene TRBD2, 6 bases. The V end lost 0 bases, the J end lost 0 bases, and 6 bases lay between the germline ends. The CDR3 spans 14 residues. Germline V gene sequence: CDR1 LGHDT, CDR2 YNNKEL (reference sequence). The CDR3 is CASSQEGGSYEQYF. CDR3 sequence (DNA): TGTGCCAGCAGCCAAGAGGGGGGCTCCTACGAGCAGTACTTC.

V usage is TRBV12-3 or TRBV12-4 and J usage is TRBJ1-1, with D maybe TRBD1 (5 bases). The V and J ends lost 7 bases and 5 bases respectively, with 14 bases between them. The CDR3 has 13 amino acids. In DNA, the CDR3 is TGTGCCAGCACCTTAGGGGCTCGGACTGAAGCTTTCTTT. Translated: CASTLGARTEAFF.

The V and J genes are TRBV21-1 and TRBJ1-1. TRBV21-1 counts as a pseudogene. This CDR3 is 18 amino acids long. The CDR3 DNA is TGTGCCAGCAGCATGACACCGGGACTCCCCCTAAGGAACACTGAAGCTTTCTTT. Its translation is CASSMTPGLPLRNTEAFF.

The V and J genes are TRBV27 and TRBJ1-1; D perhaps matches TRBD1 (5 bases). The CDR3 contains 14 residues. V was pared by 4 bases and J by 5 bases, with 14 bases between. The germline gives CDR1 MNHEY, CDR2 SMNVEV (reference sequence). CDR3 coding DNA: TGTGCCAGCAGTTACGGCGACAGATCAACTGAAGCTTTCTTT. Its translation: CASSYGDRSTEAFF.

This clone has just one count. The CDR3 nucleotides read TGTGCCAGCAGCTTAGATAAGGGAGGCTGGGGATTCTACAATGAGCAGTTCTTC. Amino acids: CASSLDKGGWGFYNEQFF. The chain combines TRBV11-3 with TRBJ2-1; perhaps TRBD2 as D (6 bases). The germline CDR1 and CDR2 sequences are SGHNT and YENEEA. Trimming shortened V by 0 bases and J by 3 bases, and 18 bases separated the two germline ends. This CDR3 comprises 18 residues.

This clone was picked up a small number of times. The chain has TRBV7-9 and TRBJ1-5, with TRBD1 as a possible D gene (6 bases). The CDR3 covers 14 residues. Germline values: CDR1 SEHNR, CDR2 FQNEAQ (reference sequence). V was trimmed by 4 bases and J by 3 bases, leaving 10 bases between them. CDR3 nucleotides: TGTGCCAGCAGCTCGGGACAAGCCAATCAGCCCCAGCATTTT. This sequence encodes CASSSGQANQPQHF.

This chain links TRBV20-1 with TRBJ2-1; no reliable D call. CDR1 is DFQATT, CDR2 SNEGSKA, per germline (reference sequence). V lost 3 bases and J lost 4, with 4 bases in between. The CDR3 contains 11 residues. CDR3 sequence: CSASKYNEQFF. The DNA of the CDR3 is TGCAGTGCTAGCAAGTACAATGAGCAGTTCTTC.

The J gene is TRBJ2-7, the V gene TRBV6-2 or TRBV6-3, with 8 bases fitting TRBD1. From germline, CDR1 is MNHEY and CDR2 SVGEGT. The CDR3 length is 15 residues. The V gene end was trimmed by 4 bases and the J gene end by 2 bases; junction bases not matched to a gene: 7. The CDR3 loop reads CASSSAGQGTYEQYF. CDR3 bases: TGTGCCAGCAGTTCCGCCGGACAGGGCACCTACGAGCAGTACTTC.